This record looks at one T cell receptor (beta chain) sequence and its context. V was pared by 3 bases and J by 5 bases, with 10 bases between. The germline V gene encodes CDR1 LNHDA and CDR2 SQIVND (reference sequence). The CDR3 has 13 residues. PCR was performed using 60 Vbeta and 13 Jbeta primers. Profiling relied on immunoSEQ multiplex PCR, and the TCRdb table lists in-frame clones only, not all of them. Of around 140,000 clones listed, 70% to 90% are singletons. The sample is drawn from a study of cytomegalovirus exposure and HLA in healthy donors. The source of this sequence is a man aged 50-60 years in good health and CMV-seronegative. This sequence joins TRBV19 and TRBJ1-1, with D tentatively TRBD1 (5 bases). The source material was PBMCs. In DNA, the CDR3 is TGTGCCAGTAGTATTCGGGGGGGTACTGAAGCTTTCTTT. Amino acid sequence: CASSIRGGTEAFF.